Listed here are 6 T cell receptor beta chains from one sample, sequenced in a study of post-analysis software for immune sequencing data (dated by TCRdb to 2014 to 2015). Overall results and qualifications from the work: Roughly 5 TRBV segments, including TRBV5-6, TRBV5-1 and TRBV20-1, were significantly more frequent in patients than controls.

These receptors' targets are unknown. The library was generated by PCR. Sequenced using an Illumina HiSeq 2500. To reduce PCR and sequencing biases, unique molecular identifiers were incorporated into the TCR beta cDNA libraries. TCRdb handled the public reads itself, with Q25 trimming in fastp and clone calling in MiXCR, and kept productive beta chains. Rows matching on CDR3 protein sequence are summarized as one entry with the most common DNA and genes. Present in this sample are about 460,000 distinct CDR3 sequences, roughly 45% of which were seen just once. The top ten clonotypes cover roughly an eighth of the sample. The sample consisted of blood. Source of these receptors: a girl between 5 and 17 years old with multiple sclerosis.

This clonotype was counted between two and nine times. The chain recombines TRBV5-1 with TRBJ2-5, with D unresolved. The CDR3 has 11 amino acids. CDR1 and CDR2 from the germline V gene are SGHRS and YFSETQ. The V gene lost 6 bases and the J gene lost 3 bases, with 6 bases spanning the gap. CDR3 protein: CASKVEETQYF. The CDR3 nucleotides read TGCGCCAGCAAGGTGGAAGAGACCCAGTACTTC.

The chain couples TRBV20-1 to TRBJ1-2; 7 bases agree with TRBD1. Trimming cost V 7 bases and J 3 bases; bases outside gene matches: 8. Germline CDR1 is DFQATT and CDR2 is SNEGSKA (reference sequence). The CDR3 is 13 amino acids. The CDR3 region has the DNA TGCAGTGGTAGTGAGGGGGCTTACTATGGCTACACCTTC. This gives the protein CSGSEGAYYGYTF.

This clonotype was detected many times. The CDR3 nucleotides read TGTGCCAGCAGTTACCGTGAGGGCCACGAGCAGTACTTC. Residues: CASSYREGHEQYF. This sequence joins TRBV6-5 and TRBJ2-7; maybe TRBD2 (5 bases). The ends were cut back, 2 bases at V and 5 bases at J, with 10 bases in the middle. CDR3 length: 13 amino acids. Germline V gene lookup returns CDR1 MNHEY and CDR2 SVGAGI.

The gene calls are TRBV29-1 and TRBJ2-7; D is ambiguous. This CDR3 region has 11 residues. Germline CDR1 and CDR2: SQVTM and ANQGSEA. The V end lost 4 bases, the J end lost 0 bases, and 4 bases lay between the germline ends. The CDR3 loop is CSVVYSYEQYF. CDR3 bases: TGCAGCGTTGTTTACTCCTACGAGCAGTACTTC.

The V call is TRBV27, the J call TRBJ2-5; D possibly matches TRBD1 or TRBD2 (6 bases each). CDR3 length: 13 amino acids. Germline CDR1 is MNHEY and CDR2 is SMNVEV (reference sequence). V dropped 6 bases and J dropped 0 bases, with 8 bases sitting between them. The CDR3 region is CASRRDNQETQYF. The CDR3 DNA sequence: TGTGCCAGCAGGCGGGACAACCAAGAGACCCAGTACTTC.

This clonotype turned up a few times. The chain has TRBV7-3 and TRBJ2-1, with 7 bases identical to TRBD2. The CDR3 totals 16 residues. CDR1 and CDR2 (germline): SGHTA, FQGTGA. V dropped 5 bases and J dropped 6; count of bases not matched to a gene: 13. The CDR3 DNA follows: TGTGCCAGCAGCCCCCAAGGGGTGGGAGGGCGCAATGAGCAGTTCTTC. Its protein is CASSPQGVGGRNEQFF.